The text below deals with one T cell receptor (beta chain). The source of the sample is a study of blood T cell repertoires in COVID-19. Study details: Both acute and convalescent COVID-19 samples were obtained from the United States, Italy and Spain.

Participants came from about two dozen US areas, aged roughly 18 to 95 years. Exposed participants came across a COVID-19 case within 2 weeks before study entry. CDR1 is DFQATT and CDR2 is SNEGSKA in the germline V gene (reference sequence). The CDR3 runs to 13 residues. Trimming stripped 6 bases from V and 4 bases from J, with 15 bases between. Original handling: Amplified reference gene primers provided the basis for estimating nucleated cell counts. Here immunoSEQ multiplex PCR was the method, and the copy in TCRdb shows in-frame clones only, minus some. That table furnishes V, J and clone size, whereas the DNA furnished D and trimming. Of roughly 140,000 clones in the sample, under 85% were seen once.

Sequenced sample: PBMCs or T cells enriched from blood (not recorded which). The source of this sequence is a woman aged 18-29 years who had been exposed to COVID-19. The rearrangement uses TRBV20-1 and TRBJ1-1; TRBD1 is a possible D gene (6 bases). CDR3 in amino acids: CSASTTGPTEAFF. CDR3 DNA sequence: TGCAGTGCGAGTACGACAGGCCCCACTGAAGCTTTCTTT.